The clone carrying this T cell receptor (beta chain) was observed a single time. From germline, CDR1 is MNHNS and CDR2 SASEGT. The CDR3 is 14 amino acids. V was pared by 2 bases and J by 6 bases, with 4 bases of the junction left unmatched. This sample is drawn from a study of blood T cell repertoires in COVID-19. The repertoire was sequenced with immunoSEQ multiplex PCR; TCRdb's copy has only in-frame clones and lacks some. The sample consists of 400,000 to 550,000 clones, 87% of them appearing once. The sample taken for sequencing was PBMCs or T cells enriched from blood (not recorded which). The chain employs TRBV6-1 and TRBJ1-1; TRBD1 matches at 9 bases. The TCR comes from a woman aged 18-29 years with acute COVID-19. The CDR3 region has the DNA TGTGCCAGCAGTGAAACTTGGACAGGGGCTGAAGCTTTCTTT. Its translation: CASSETWTGAEAFF.